Following are 21 T cell receptor beta chains from one sample sequenced in a study of blood T cell repertoires in COVID-19. Using immunoSEQ multiplex PCR, the repertoire was profiled, and TCRdb retains in-frame clones only, with some absent. The data hold about 270,000 clones, with approximately 89% observed a single time. Sequencing was carried out using PBMCs or T cells enriched from blood (not recorded which). These TCRs come from a man in his forties who had been exposed to COVID-19.

The rearrangement uses TRBV30 and TRBJ2-7; D may be TRBD1 (6 bases). The CDR3 covers 15 residues. CDR1 is GTSNPN, CDR2 SVGIG, per germline (reference sequence). Trimming stripped 2 bases from V and 3 bases from J, with 17 bases between. The CDR3 DNA is TGTGCCTGGAGTCTCCCCAGGGGTCGGAGCTACGAGCAGTACTTC. Translated, it gives CAWSLPRGRSYEQYF.

There are many counts of this clone. The rearrangement links TRBV30 to TRBJ2-4, with D perhaps matching TRBD2 (6 bases). Germline V gene data show CDR1 as GTSNPN and CDR2 as SVGIG (reference sequence). Trimming left V 3 bases short and J 0 bases short, with 12 bases between. The CDR3 sequence is 15 residues long. The CDR3 DNA reads TGTGCCTGGAGGTCAAAAGCGGGAGCCAAAAACATTCAGTACTTC. Translation: CAWRSKAGAKNIQYF.

The rearrangement uses TRBV19 and TRBJ2-2; a weak D match, TRBD2 (5 bases). The germline gives CDR1 LNHDA, CDR2 SQIVND (reference sequence). The germline V and J ends were trimmed by 3 bases and 4 bases, with 12 bases remaining between them. The CDR3 has 15 residues. The CDR3 here is CASSIEGRITGELFF. CDR3 nucleotides: TGTGCCAGTAGTATCGAGGGCCGGATCACCGGGGAGCTGTTTTTT.

This clone was counted a few times. The chain uses TRBV29-1 and TRBJ1-2, with no clear D. Deletions cut 4 bases from V and 2 bases from J, with 14 bases between. Germline CDR1 is SQVTM and CDR2 is ANQGSEA. The CDR3 runs 14 residues. CDR3 region: CSVGEAERNYGYTF. CDR3 sequence (DNA): TGCAGCGTTGGCGAGGCGGAACGGAACTATGGCTACACCTTC.

This rearrangement joins TRBV5-5 to TRBJ2-1; a weak D match, TRBD1 (6 bases). The germline V and J ends were trimmed by 3 bases and 0 bases, with 13 bases remaining between them. From germline, CDR1 is SGHKS and CDR2 YYEKEE (reference sequence). The CDR3 loop spans 16 amino acids. The CDR3, as DNA: TGTGCCAGCAGCTCCAACCCAGGGGACTCCTACAATGAGCAGTTCTTC. It encodes CASSSNPGDSYNEQFF.

In the case of this clone: The DNA is omitted, as the CDR3 cannot be located on it reliably, and the CDR3 follows TCRdb's listing. The chain couples TRBV28 to TRBJ1-2. The CDR3 has 16 amino acids, counting both end residues. Germline V gene data show CDR1 as MDHEN and CDR2 as SYDVKM. The CDR3 is CASSYLEREQRRGYTF.

The V and J genes are TRBV28 and TRBJ1-3; perhaps TRBD1 as D (6 bases). The V end was cut by 4 bases, the J end by 4 bases, with 11 bases between. Germline V gives CDR1 MDHEN, CDR2 SYDVKM. The CDR3 is 14 amino acids. Written as DNA, the CDR3 is TGTGCCAGCAGTTCGTCAGGGGAGGGAAACACCATATATTTT. Amino acids: CASSSSGEGNTIYF.

This clone has more than one count but fewer than ten. This specimen includes other DNA sequences encoding the same CDR3. This chain links TRBV30 with TRBJ2-7; maybe TRBD1 (6 bases). CDR1 is GTSNPN and CDR2 is SVGIG in the germline V gene (reference sequence). The CDR3 spans 12 residues. Between the trimmed V and J ends, which lost 0 bases and 6 bases, there was a span of 9 bases. CDR3 DNA: TGTGCCTGGAGTGTAGGGGGTACCGAGCAGTACTTC. It encodes CAWSVGGTEQYF.

The sample holds one count of this clone. Written as DNA, the CDR3 is TGTGCCAGCAGCCCTGACATGCCTTGGGCCAACGTCCTGACTTTC. Translating it yields CASSPDMPWANVLTF. This chain links TRBV7-9 with TRBJ2-6; D is uncertain. Germline values: CDR1 SEHNR, CDR2 FQNEAQ (reference sequence). V gave up 5 bases and J gave up 5 bases, with 13 bases separating them. The CDR3 extends over 15 amino acids.

This chain joins TRBV18 and TRBJ2-5; D remains ambiguous. In germline, CDR1 is KGHSH, CDR2 LQKENI. This CDR3 region has 15 residues. V dropped 6 bases and J dropped 0 bases, with 14 bases sitting between them. The DNA for the CDR3 is TGTGCCAGCTCCCAGACCCCCAGGAACCAAGAGACCCAGTACTTC. Translation: CASSQTPRNQETQYF.

The rearrangement uses TRBV28 and TRBJ1-2; tentative D call: TRBD1 (6 bases). The germline gives CDR1 MDHEN, CDR2 SYDVKM. The V gene lost 4 bases and the J gene lost 4 bases, with 10 bases spanning the gap. The CDR3 totals 13 residues. CDR3 sequence (DNA): TGTGCCAGCAGTTCTGGACAGTTCTATGGCTACACCTTC. The encoded protein is CASSSGQFYGYTF.

The rearrangement uses TRBV10-3 and TRBJ1-2, with D perhaps matching TRBD1 (6 bases). V gave up 6 bases and J gave up 0 bases, with 14 bases separating them. Germline CDR1 and CDR2: ENHRY and SYGVKD. This CDR3 region has 15 residues. CDR3 sequence reads: CAISPQGLSNYGYTF. The CDR3 region has the DNA TGTGCCATCAGCCCCCAGGGGCTTTCTAACTATGGCTACACCTTC.

This chain uses TRBV5-4 with TRBJ2-2, with D possibly TRBD1 on 6 matching bases. The V end lost 5 bases, the J end lost 0 bases, and 20 bases lay between the germline ends. This CDR3 is built from 18 residues. Germline V gene lookup returns CDR1 SGHNT and CDR2 YYREEE (reference sequence). Written as DNA, the CDR3 is TGTGCCAGCAGACGCACTTTGGGGGCTATCGCGAACACCGGGGAGCTGTTTTTT. Translation gives CASRRTLGAIANTGELFF.

V usage is TRBV7-8 and J usage is TRBJ1-3; TRBD1 agrees at 8 bases. The CDR3 contains 17 residues. V lost 3 bases to trimming and J lost 0 bases; unmatched junction nucleotides: 7. Germline V gene sequence: CDR1 SGHVS, CDR2 FQNEAQ. CDR3 loop: CASSFIRGPFSGNTIYF. CDR3 sequence (DNA): TGTGCCAGCAGCTTTATCAGGGGGCCCTTCTCTGGAAACACCATATATTTT.

J is TRBJ2-7 and V is TRBV28, with TRBD2 identical over 8 bases. The CDR3 consists of 14 residues. In germline, CDR1 is MDHEN, CDR2 SYDVKM. The V segment lost 8 bases and the J segment 0 bases; nucleotides outside the gene matches: 6. In DNA form, the CDR3 reads TGTGCCAGCCTTATGAGCGGGAGCTCCTACGAGCAGTACTTC. Translating it yields CASLMSGSSYEQYF.

The V gene is TRBV6-2 or TRBV6-3, the J gene TRBJ2-5; maybe TRBD2 (5 bases). This CDR3 comprises 12 residues. Germline lookup yields CDR1 MNHEY and CDR2 SVGEGT. The germline V and J ends were trimmed by 5 bases and 5 bases, with 9 bases remaining between them. The CDR3 nucleotides are TGTGCCAGCAGTCCAGCGGAGGAGACCCAGTACTTC. Amino acids: CASSPAEETQYF.

The chain joins TRBV5-1 to TRBJ1-1; D is unresolved. From germline, CDR1 is SGHRS and CDR2 YFSETQ. The CDR3 runs to 15 residues. The V end lost 0 bases, the J end lost 0 bases, and 9 bases lay between the germline ends. CDR3 coding DNA: TGCGCCAGCAGCTTGGCGGGATTCCTGAACACTGAAGCTTTCTTT. Its translation: CASSLAGFLNTEAFF.

The chain has TRBV28 and TRBJ1-2; the match to TRBD1 covers 11 bases. J lost 4 bases, V lost 3 bases, and 4 bases had no gene match. The germline V gene encodes CDR1 MDHEN and CDR2 SYDVKM. This CDR3 is built from 15 residues. The chain's CDR3 is CASSFPGTGGYGYTF. As DNA, the CDR3 is TGTGCCAGCAGTTTCCCGGGGACAGGGGGCTATGGCTACACCTTC.

This clone has just one count. This rearrangement joins TRBV14 to TRBJ1-4; TRBD1 aligns across 7 bases. Looked up from germline, CDR1 is SGHDN and CDR2 is FVKESK. The CDR3 spans 15 residues. Losses at the gene ends were 5 bases for V and 7 bases for J; bases not matched to a gene: 10. This chain's CDR3 is CASSGGQPFGEKLFF. For the CDR3, the DNA is TGTGCCAGCAGCGGGGGACAGCCGTTTGGTGAAAAACTGTTTTTT.

The chain carries TRBV7-9 and TRBJ2-7; 7 bases fit TRBD2. The V gene's germline CDR1 is SEHNR and CDR2 FQNEAQ (reference sequence). The CDR3 runs 14 residues. Losses at the gene ends were 5 bases for V and 6 bases for J; bases not matched to a gene: 10. The CDR3 nucleotides are TGTGCCAGCAGCCTCAGCGGGATCACAGGCGAGCAGTACTTC. Translating it yields CASSLSGITGEQYF. The full variable domain, with the rest looked up from reference TRBV7-9 and TRBJ2-7, is DTGVSQNPRHKITKRGQNVTFRCDPISEHNRLYWYRQTLGQGPEFLTYFQNEAQLEKSRLLSDRFSAERPKGSFSTLEIQRTEQGDSAMYLCASSLSGITGEQYFGPGTRLTVT.

The chain combines TRBV7-9 with TRBJ2-3, with 9 bases aligning to TRBD1. The germline gives CDR1 SEHNR, CDR2 FQNEAQ (reference sequence). The CDR3 is made up of 15 amino acids. V was pared by 1 base and J by 5 bases, with 4 bases of the junction left unmatched. CDR3 nucleotide sequence: TGTGCCAGCAGCTTAGACAGGGGGCTGGGAGATACGCAGTATTTT. Protein sequence: CASSLDRGLGDTQYF.